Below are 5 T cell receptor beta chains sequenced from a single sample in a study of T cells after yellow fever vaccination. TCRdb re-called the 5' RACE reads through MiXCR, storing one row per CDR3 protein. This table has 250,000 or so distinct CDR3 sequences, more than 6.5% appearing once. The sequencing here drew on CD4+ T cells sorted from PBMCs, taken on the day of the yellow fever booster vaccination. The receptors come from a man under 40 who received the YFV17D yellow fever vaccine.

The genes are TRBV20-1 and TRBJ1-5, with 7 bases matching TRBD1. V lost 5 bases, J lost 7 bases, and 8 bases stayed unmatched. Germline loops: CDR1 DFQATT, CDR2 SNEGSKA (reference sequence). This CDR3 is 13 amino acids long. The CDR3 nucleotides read TGCAGTGCTCAAGGGACAGTAGGACAGCCCCAGCATTTT. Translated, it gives CSAQGTVGQPQHF.

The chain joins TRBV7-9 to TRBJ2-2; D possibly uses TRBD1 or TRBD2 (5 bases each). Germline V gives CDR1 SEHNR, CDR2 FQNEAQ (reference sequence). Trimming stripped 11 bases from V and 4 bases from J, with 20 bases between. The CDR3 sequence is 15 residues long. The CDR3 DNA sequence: TGTGCCGGCCAGTCTTCGGGGCGGTCCACCGGGGAGCTGTTTTTT. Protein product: CAGQSSGRSTGELFF.

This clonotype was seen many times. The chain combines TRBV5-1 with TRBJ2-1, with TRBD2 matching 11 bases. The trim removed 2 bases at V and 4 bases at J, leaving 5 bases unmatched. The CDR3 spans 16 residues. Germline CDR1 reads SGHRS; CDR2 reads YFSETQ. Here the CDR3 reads CASSLLAGVVYNEQFF. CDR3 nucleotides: TGCGCCAGCAGCTTACTAGCGGGAGTGGTTTACAATGAGCAGTTCTTC.

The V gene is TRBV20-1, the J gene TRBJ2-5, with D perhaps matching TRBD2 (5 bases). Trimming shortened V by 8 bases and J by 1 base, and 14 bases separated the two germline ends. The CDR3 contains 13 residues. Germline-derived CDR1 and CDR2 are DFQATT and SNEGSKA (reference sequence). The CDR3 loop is CSTRREGQETQYF. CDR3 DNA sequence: TGCAGTACCAGACGAGAGGGCCAAGAGACCCAGTACTTC.

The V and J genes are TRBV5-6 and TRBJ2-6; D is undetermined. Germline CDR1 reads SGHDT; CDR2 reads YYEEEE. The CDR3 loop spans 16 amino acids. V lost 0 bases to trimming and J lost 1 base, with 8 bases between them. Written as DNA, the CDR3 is TGTGCCAGCAGCTTGGTTGGCCCGTCTGGGGCCAACGTCCTGACTTTC. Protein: CASSLVGPSGANVLTF.